The 29 T cell receptor beta chains listed next were all sequenced from one sample in a study of T-cell memory formation after mild COVID-19. TCRdb called the 5' RACE reads again in MiXCR, with one record for every CDR3 protein. The repertoire includes fewer than 300,000 distinct CDR3 sequences, roughly 18% of them detected once, and under 30% sits in the top ten. The sequencing input was PBMCs or a T cell subset sorted from them (not recorded which). The receptors derive from a young man who had mild COVID-19 (a few samples of this study predate the infection). Cell type and time point are not known.

This clonotype was counted at least ten times. The rearrangement links TRBV5-6 to TRBJ2-7; no clear D. The V and J ends lost 4 bases and 3 bases respectively, with 5 bases between them. The CDR3 extends over 11 amino acids. Germline lookup yields CDR1 SGHDT and CDR2 YYEEEE. The CDR3 region is CASSVNYEQYF. For the CDR3, the DNA is TGTGCCAGCAGCGTCAACTACGAGCAGTACTTC.

The chain couples TRBV27 to TRBJ2-7; TRBD2 aligns across 9 bases. Looked up from germline, CDR1 is MNHEY and CDR2 is SMNVEV (reference sequence). This CDR3 has 15 residues. Trimming cost V 5 bases and J 6 bases; bases outside gene matches: 11. CDR3 sequence (DNA): TGTGCCAGCAGTCCCACCGCGGGGGGGGGCCTCGAGCAGTACGTC. This sequence encodes CASSPTAGGGLEQYV.

The V gene is TRBV12-3 or TRBV12-4, the J gene TRBJ1-6, with a weak D call TRBD1 (5 bases). This CDR3 has 13 residues. With 6 bases removed from V and 10 bases from J, the gap between germline ends came to 13 bases. The CDR3, as DNA: TGTGCCAGCAGCCTCGGGACCGCGTCACCCCTCCACTTT. As protein: CASSLGTASPLHF.

This clonotype occurred a few times. This chain connects TRBV4-3 to TRBJ1-4, with TRBD1 identical over 10 bases. With 2 bases clipped from V and 5 bases from J, the junction kept 2 bases outside the gene matches. From germline, CDR1 is LGHNA and CDR2 YSLEER. This CDR3 contains 15 residues. The CDR3 is CASSQPGQGNEKLFF. CDR3 DNA sequence: TGCGCCAGCAGCCAACCGGGACAGGGGAATGAAAAACTGTTTTTT.

The V call is TRBV4-2, the J call TRBJ1-1; 7 positions match TRBD1. CDR3 length: 16 residues. Germline CDR1 is LGHNA and CDR2 is YNFKEQ. V was clipped by 3 bases and J by 1 base; unmatched bases: 8. The CDR3 loop reads CASSHLGTDSNTEAFF. The DNA for the CDR3 is TGTGCCAGCAGCCATCTGGGGACAGACTCGAACACTGAAGCTTTCTTT.

This clonotype was detected only a few times. The chain carries TRBV5-1 and TRBJ1-2, with D hard to call. This CDR3 contains 12 residues. The ends were cut back, 1 base at V and 6 bases at J, with 7 bases in the middle. Germline CDR1 reads SGHRS; CDR2 reads YFSETQ. The CDR3 protein is CASSLWGNGYTF. CDR3 nucleotide sequence: TGCGCCAGCAGCTTGTGGGGAAATGGCTACACCTTC.

J is TRBJ2-1 and V is TRBV9, with D perhaps given as TRBD1 or TRBD2 (7 bases each). This CDR3 contains 15 residues. Trimming removed 4 bases from V and 4 bases from J, with 15 bases in between. Germline V gene sequence: CDR1 SGDLS, CDR2 YYNGEE. The CDR3 loop is CASSPGGVGYNEQFF. CDR3 coding DNA: TGTGCCAGCAGCCCAGGGGGGGTGGGTTACAATGAGCAGTTCTTC.

This clonotype was picked up many times. This chain connects TRBV7-2 to TRBJ2-3; D unresolved. Trimming removed 5 bases from V and 6 bases from J, with 9 bases in between. This CDR3 spans 12 amino acids. Germline V gene data show CDR1 as SGHTA and CDR2 as FQGNSA. CDR3 sequence: CASSVYRDTQYF. The CDR3, as DNA: TGTGCCAGCAGCGTCTATAGGGATACGCAGTATTTT.

This clonotype was seen a handful of times. This sequence joins TRBV9 and TRBJ1-1; perhaps TRBD1 as D (6 bases). This CDR3 comprises 16 residues. Trimming removed 0 bases from V and 5 bases from J, with 17 bases in between. In germline, CDR1 is SGDLS, CDR2 YYNGEE. The CDR3 DNA reads TGTGCCAGCAGCGTAGGGGCAGGGGAGTATCGAACTGAAGCTTTCTTT. Protein product: CASSVGAGEYRTEAFF.

This clonotype was seen a handful of times. The J gene is TRBJ2-1, the V gene TRBV2; D possibly uses TRBD1 or TRBD2 (5 bases each). V gave up 7 bases and J gave up 12 bases, with 16 bases separating them. The CDR3 runs to 12 residues. Germline CDR1 SNHLY, CDR2 FYNNEI. The CDR3 bases are TGTGCCAGCATGAATGGGGGTCCCGGGCAGTTCTTC. It is translated as CASMNGGPGQFF.

Only a few counts were recorded for this clonotype. The gene calls are TRBV29-1 and TRBJ2-3, with D perhaps TRBD2 (5 bases). The CDR3 totals 11 residues. V dropped 4 bases and J dropped 6 bases, with 8 bases sitting between them. Germline V gene data show CDR1 as SQVTM and CDR2 as ANQGSEA. The CDR3 spells CSVGRPDTQYF. Written as DNA, the CDR3 is TGCAGCGTTGGGAGGCCGGATACGCAGTATTTT.

The V gene is TRBV10-3, the J gene TRBJ2-5; tentative D call: TRBD1 (5 bases). The CDR3 contains 15 residues. Trimming took off 2 bases at V and 5 bases at J, with 15 bases between the two ends. Per the germline V gene, CDR1 is ENHRY and CDR2 is SYGVKD. This chain's CDR3 is CAISELAAAGETQYF. DNA for the CDR3: TGTGCCATCAGTGAGCTCGCGGCGGCAGGGGAGACCCAGTACTTC.

This clonotype ranks as medium-sized (0.01 to 0.1%). The J gene is TRBJ2-3, the V gene TRBV3-1, with D possibly being TRBD1 (9 bases). The CDR3 totals 22 residues. Germline V lookup: CDR1 LGHDT, CDR2 YNNKEL (reference sequence). V gave up 2 bases and J gave up 2 bases, with 32 bases separating them. The CDR3 coding sequence is TGTGCCAGCAGCCAACTAACTTGGGAGGGACAGGGCTTAGCGGGGTCCACAGATACGCAGTATTTT. Amino acids: CASSQLTWEGQGLAGSTDTQYF.

The chain links TRBV28 to TRBJ1-6; D call uncertain. V was cut by 4 bases and J by 5 bases, with 3 bases left in between. The CDR3 has 12 amino acids. Per germline, CDR1 MDHEN and CDR2 SYDVKM. CDR3 sequence (DNA): TGTGCCAGCAGTTCTCATAATTCACCCCTCCACTTT. Its translation is CASSSHNSPLHF.

The chain uses TRBV6-1 and TRBJ1-5; TRBD1 might be the D (5 bases). Trimming took 1 base from V and 6 from J, leaving 19 bases between them. Germline CDR1 is MNHNS and CDR2 is SASEGT. The CDR3 runs to 17 residues. The CDR3 DNA sequence: TGTGCCAGCAGTGAAGACGGGGCAGGTGATGGGGGTCAGCCCCAGCATTTT. Its protein is CASSEDGAGDGGQPQHF.

The J gene is TRBJ2-1, the V gene TRBV30, with D unresolved. V was shortened by 5 bases and J by 9 bases, with 11 bases between the two germline ends. The CDR3 is 11 amino acids. Germline CDR1 reads GTSNPN; CDR2 reads SVGIG (reference sequence). CDR3 in amino acids: CAWSRVGEQFF. The CDR3 nucleotides read TGTGCCTGGTCTAGGGTCGGTGAGCAGTTCTTC.

This clonotype was recorded many times. The V and J genes are TRBV10-3 and TRBJ2-6; 10 positions match TRBD1. The CDR3 spans 16 residues. With 10 bases clipped from V and 0 bases from J, the junction kept 6 bases outside the gene matches. Germline values: CDR1 ENHRY, CDR2 SYGVKD. CDR3 amino acids: CANSGTGVSGANVLTF. CDR3 in DNA: TGTGCCAATTCCGGGACAGGGGTCTCTGGGGCCAACGTCCTGACTTTC.

The table lists this clonotype with many counts. The chain combines TRBV5-1 with TRBJ2-1, with TRBD2 matching 12 bases. The V gene end was trimmed by 3 bases and the J gene end by 7 bases; junction bases not matched to a gene: 2. CDR3 length: 14 residues. Looked up from germline, CDR1 is SGHRS and CDR2 is YFSETQ. As DNA, the CDR3 is TGCGCCAGCAGCTCCGGGACTAGCGGGAATGAGCAGTTCTTC. Its protein product is CASSSGTSGNEQFF.

In DNA form, the CDR3 reads TGTGCCAGCAGGTCGAGCGGGGAGCTGTTTTTT. It translates to CASRSSGELFF. The rearrangement links TRBV21-1 to TRBJ2-2. TRBV21-1 is a known pseudogene. This CDR3 region has 11 residues.

The rearrangement joins TRBV3-1 to TRBJ1-5, with D possibly being TRBD1 (5 bases). The CDR3 sequence is 18 residues long. Trimming left V 0 bases short and J 1 base short, with 16 bases between. Germline CDR1 and CDR2: LGHDT and YNNKEL (reference sequence). CDR3 bases: TGTGCCAGCAGCCAAGAAACCGGGACCTCGGGGAGCAATCAGCCCCAGCATTTT. Translated: CASSQETGTSGSNQPQHF.

This clonotype was detected only a few times. This chain uses TRBV5-1 with TRBJ1-1, with 9 nucleotides matching TRBD1. The CDR3 consists of 14 residues. The germline V gene encodes CDR1 SGHRS and CDR2 YFSETQ. V was clipped by 5 bases and J by 4 bases; unmatched bases: 6. This CDR3 reads CASSWDRESTEAFF. Written as DNA, the CDR3 is TGCGCCAGCAGTTGGGACAGGGAGAGCACTGAAGCTTTCTTT.

The rearrangement joins TRBV29-1 to TRBJ2-1, with D perhaps TRBD2 (5 bases). The CDR3 covers 11 residues. V dropped 3 bases and J dropped 12 bases, with 12 bases sitting between them. Per the germline V gene, CDR1 is SQVTM and CDR2 is ANQGSEA. The CDR3, as DNA: TGCAGCGTTGAGTGGGGAGTAGGGCAGTTCTTC. Translated: CSVEWGVGQFF.

CDR3: CASSLDRGRNEQFF. The CDR3, as DNA: TGTGCCAGCAGCCTAGACAGGGGGAGGAATGAGCAGTTCTTC. The chain links TRBV7-2 to TRBJ2-1, with 9 bases fitting TRBD1. The CDR3 extends over 14 amino acids. Germline trimming cut 5 bases from V and 7 bases from J; bases unmatched to any gene: 6. In germline, CDR1 is SGHTA, CDR2 FQGNSA.

CDR3 sequence: CASQEGTMNTEAFF. CDR3 coding DNA: TGCGCCAGCCAGGAGGGGACTATGAACACTGAAGCTTTCTTT. The chain links TRBV5-1 to TRBJ1-1, with a weak D call TRBD1 (5 bases). This CDR3 spans 14 amino acids. Germline CDR1 is SGHRS and CDR2 is YFSETQ. The V end lost 7 bases, the J end lost 0 bases, and 13 bases lay between the germline ends. Full variable domain (outside the CDR3, taken from reference TRBV5-1 and TRBJ1-1): KAGVTQTPRYLIKTRGQQVTLSCSPISGHRSVSWYQQTPGQGLQFLFEYFSETQRNKGNFPGRFSGRQFSNSRSEMNVSTLELGDSALYLCASQEGTMNTEAFFGQGTRLTVV.

The rearrangement joins TRBV10-3 to TRBJ2-3, with 10 nucleotides matching TRBD1. Germline V gene data show CDR1 as ENHRY and CDR2 as SYGVKD. Trimming removed 4 bases from V and 4 bases from J; junction bases left unmatched: 2. The CDR3 is 14 amino acids. The CDR3 DNA is TGTGCCATCAGTGGACAGGGGGCTGCAGATACGCAGTATTTT. This translates into CAISGQGAADTQYF.

The chain has TRBV18 and TRBJ1-4; D gene uncertain. V shed 6 bases and J shed 3 bases, with 14 bases lying between them. This CDR3 is built from 15 residues. Germline lookup yields CDR1 KGHSH and CDR2 LQKENI. CDR3 nucleotide sequence: TGTGCCAGCTCTAGCCGGACGGTGCCTAATGAAAAACTGTTTTTT. Protein: CASSSRTVPNEKLFF.

This rearrangement joins TRBV4-3 to TRBJ2-7, with D tentatively TRBD1 (5 bases). V was trimmed by 1 base and J by 1 base, leaving 8 bases between them. The CDR3 covers 14 residues. The V gene's germline CDR1 is LGHNA and CDR2 YSLEER. The CDR3 spells CASSQVKGSYEQYF. The CDR3 nucleotides read TGCGCCAGCAGCCAAGTTAAGGGGTCCTACGAGCAGTACTTC.

The chain combines TRBV5-1 with TRBJ2-7, with D unresolved. Germline V lookup: CDR1 SGHRS, CDR2 YFSETQ. V dropped 2 bases and J dropped 9 bases, with 18 bases sitting between them. The CDR3 is 14 residues long. CDR3 bases: TGCGCCAGCAGCTTCAGTTCTACGAGCACCGGGCAGTACTTC. Translation gives CASSFSSTSTGQYF.

The V gene is TRBV6-2 or TRBV6-3, the J gene TRBJ2-7; no definite D call. From germline, CDR1 is MNHEY and CDR2 SVGEGT. This CDR3 is built from 12 residues. The V gene lost 6 bases and the J gene lost 5 bases, with 11 bases spanning the gap. The CDR3 region has the DNA TGTGCCAGCAGGACCAAGTGGGACGAGCAGTACGTC. Protein product: CASRTKWDEQYV.